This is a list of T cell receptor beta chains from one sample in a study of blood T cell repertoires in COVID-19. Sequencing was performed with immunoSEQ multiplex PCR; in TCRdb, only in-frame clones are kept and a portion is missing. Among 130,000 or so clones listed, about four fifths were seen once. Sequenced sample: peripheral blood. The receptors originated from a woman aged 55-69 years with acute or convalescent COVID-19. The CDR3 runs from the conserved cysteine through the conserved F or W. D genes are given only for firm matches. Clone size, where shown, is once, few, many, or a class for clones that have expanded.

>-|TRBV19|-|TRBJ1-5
CASSIRGHRRHF
TGTGCCAGTAGTATCCGGGGACACCGACGGCATTTT
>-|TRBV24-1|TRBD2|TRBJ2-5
CATSDFTGGRETQYF
TGTGCCACCAGTGATTTCACGGGGGGACGAGAGACCCAGTACTTC
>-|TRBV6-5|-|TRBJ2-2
CASSWSKNGELFF
TGTGCCAGCAGTTGGAGCAAGAACGGGGAGCTGTTTTTT
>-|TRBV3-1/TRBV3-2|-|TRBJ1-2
CASSQPGNYGYTF
TGTGCCAGCAGCCAGCCCGGGAATTATGGCTACACCTTC
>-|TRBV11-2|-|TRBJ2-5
CASSLRGSQETQYF
TGTGCCAGCAGCCTACGGGGGTCCCAAGAGACCCAGTACTTC
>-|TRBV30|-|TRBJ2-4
CAWSLGTGGGNIQYF
TGTGCCTGGAGTCTCGGAACAGGGGGGGGGAACATTCAGTACTTC
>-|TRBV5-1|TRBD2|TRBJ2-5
CASSLGLAGGLKTQYF
TGCGCCAGCAGCTTGGGACTAGCGGGGGGGCTGAAGACCCAGTACTTC
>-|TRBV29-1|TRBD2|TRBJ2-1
CSVVPVAGGPFGGNEQFF
TGCAGCGTTGTCCCGGTTGCGGGGGGGCCTTTTGGAGGGAATGAGCAGTTCTTC
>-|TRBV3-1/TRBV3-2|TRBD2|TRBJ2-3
CASSQVGGASLTQYF
TGTGCCAGCAGCCAAGTCGGGGGGGCCAGTTTGACGCAGTATTTT
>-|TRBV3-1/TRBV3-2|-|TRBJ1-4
CASSLRGLGATNEKLFF
TGTGCCAGCAGCCTACGGGGGTTAGGGGCAACTAATGAAAAACTGTTTTTT
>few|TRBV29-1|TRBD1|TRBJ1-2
CSVGAGGRRGYTF
TGCAGCGTAGGCGCAGGGGGACGGCGGGGCTACACCTTC
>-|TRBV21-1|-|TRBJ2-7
CASSTLYDGEYF
TGTGCCAGCAGCACTTTATATGACGGGGAGTACTTC
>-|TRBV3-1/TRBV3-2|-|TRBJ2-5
CASSQLVRVETQYF
TGTGCCAGCAGCCAACTAGTGAGGGTAGAGACCCAGTACTTC
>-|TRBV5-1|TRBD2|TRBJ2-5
CASSSRQLAGGWYQETQYF
TGCGCCAGCAGTAGTCGGCAGCTAGCGGGGGGGTGGTACCAAGAGACCCAGTACTTC
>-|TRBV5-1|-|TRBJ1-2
CASSFGPGTNYGYTF
TGCGCCAGCAGCTTTGGGCCGGGAACTAACTATGGCTACACCTTC
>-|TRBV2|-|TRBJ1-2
CASRGGANYGYTF
TGTGCCAGCAGGGGGGGGGCTAACTATGGCTACACCTTC
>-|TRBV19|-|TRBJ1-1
CASSIRGRVLNTEAFF
TGTGCCAGTAGTATCAGGGGCCGAGTTTTGAACACTGAAGCTTTCTTT
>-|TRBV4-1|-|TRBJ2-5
CASSQVTGKQGETQYF
TGCGCCAGCAGCCAAGTCACGGGCAAGCAGGGGGAGACCCAGTACTTC
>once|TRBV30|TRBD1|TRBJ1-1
CAWSLHRGRAFF
TGTGCCTGGAGTCTTCACAGGGGGCGAGCTTTCTTT
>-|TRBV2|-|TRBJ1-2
CASRLAIYGYTF
TGTGCCAGCAGGCTAGCTATCTATGGCTACACCTTC
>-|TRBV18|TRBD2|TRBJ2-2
CASSPLAGGLTGELFF
TGTGCCAGCTCACCGTTGGCGGGGGGACTCACCGGGGAGCTGTTTTTT
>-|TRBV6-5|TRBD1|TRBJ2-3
CASSYGTVTDTQYF
TGTGCCAGCAGTTATGGGACAGTCACAGATACGCAGTATTTT
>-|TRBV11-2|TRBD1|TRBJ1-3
CASSLTGGRGNTIYF
TGTGCCAGCAGCTTAACAGGGGGACGTGGAAACACCATATATTTT
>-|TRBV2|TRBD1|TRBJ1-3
CASRAGGWSGNTIYF
TGTGCCAGCAGAGCAGGGGGTTGGTCTGGAAACACCATATATTTT
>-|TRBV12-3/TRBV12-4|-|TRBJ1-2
CASTSGLGYTF
TGTGCCAGCACCTCGGGACTAGGCTACACCTTC
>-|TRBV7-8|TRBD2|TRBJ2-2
CASEKKRGGRGGELFF
TGTGCCAGCGAAAAAAAACGGGGGGGCCGTGGCGGGGAGCTGTTTTTT
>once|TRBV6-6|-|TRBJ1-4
CASTHAGANEKLFF
TGTGCCAGCACCCACGCAGGGGCGAATGAAAAACTGTTTTTT
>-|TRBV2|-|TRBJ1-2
CASAGVEFGDGYTF
TGTGCCAGCGCCGGGGTGGAATTCGGAGATGGCTACACCTTC
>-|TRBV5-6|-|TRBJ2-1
CASSLGQGGSEQFF
TGTGCCAGCAGCTTGGGGCAGGGTGGGTCGGAGCAGTTCTTC
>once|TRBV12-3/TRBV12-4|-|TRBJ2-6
CASSLANVLTF
TGTGCCAGCAGCCTGGCCAACGTCCTGACTTTC
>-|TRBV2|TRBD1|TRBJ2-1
CASSERGQKNNEQFF
TGTGCCAGCAGTGAAAGGGGACAGAAAAACAATGAGCAGTTCTTC
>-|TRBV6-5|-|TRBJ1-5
CASRRETKPPQHF
TGTGCCAGCAGGAGGGAGACAAAACCGCCCCAGCATTTT
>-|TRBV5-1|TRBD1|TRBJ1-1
CASSLGWDSEFTEAFF
TGCGCCAGCAGCTTGGGTTGGGACAGCGAATTCACTGAAGCTTTCTTT
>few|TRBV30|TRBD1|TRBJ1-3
CASQGSGNTIYF
TGTGCCTCACAGGGGTCTGGAAACACCATATATTTT
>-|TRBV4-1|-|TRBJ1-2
CASSQGLRDYYGYTF
TGCGCCAGCAGCCAAGGATTGAGGGACTACTATGGCTACACCTTC
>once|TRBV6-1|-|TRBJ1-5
CASSVQGLLSNQPQHF
TGTGCCAGCAGTGTCCAGGGCTTGTTAAGCAATCAGCCCCAGCATTTT
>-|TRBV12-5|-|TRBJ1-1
CASGLNSVNTEAFF
TGTGCTAGTGGTTTGAACAGTGTGAACACTGAAGCTTTCTTT
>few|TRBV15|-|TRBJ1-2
CATSFEQGNYGYTF
TGTGCCACCAGCTTTGAGCAGGGGAACTATGGCTACACCTTC
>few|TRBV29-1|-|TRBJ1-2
CSVEAAEYGYTF
TGCAGCGTTGAGGCGGCGGAATATGGCTACACCTTC
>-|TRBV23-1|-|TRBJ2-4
CASSQGIVNIQYF
TGCGCCAGCAGTCAGGGCATTGTCAACATTCAGTACTTC
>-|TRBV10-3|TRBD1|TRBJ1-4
CAARDRHNRGEKLFF
TGTGCCGCCCGGGACAGGCACAACCGGGGGGAAAAACTGTTTTTT
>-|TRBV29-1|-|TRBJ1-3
CSVDPEGGNTIYF
TGCAGCGTTGACCCCGAGGGTGGAAACACCATATATTTT
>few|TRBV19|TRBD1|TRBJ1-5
CASNDRGEGPQHF
TGTGCCAGTAATGACAGGGGCGAAGGGCCCCAGCATTTT
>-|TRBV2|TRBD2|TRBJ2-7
CALGRETYEQYF
TGTGCCCTAGGGAGGGAGACCTACGAGCAGTACTTC
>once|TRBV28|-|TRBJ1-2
CALRGGSGYTF
TGTGCCTTGAGGGGGGGTTCTGGCTACACCTTC
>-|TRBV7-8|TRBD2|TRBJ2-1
CASSLAPSGGGNEQFF
TGTGCCAGCAGCTTAGCGCCTAGCGGGGGGGGTAATGAGCAGTTCTTC
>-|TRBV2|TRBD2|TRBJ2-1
CASSELAGEPYYNEQFF
TGTGCCAGCAGTGAGCTAGCGGGGGAGCCTTACTACAATGAGCAGTTCTTC
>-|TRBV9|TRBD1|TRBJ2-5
CASSASPGQTKETQYF
TGTGCCAGCAGCGCGAGCCCGGGACAGACAAAAGAGACCCAGTACTTC
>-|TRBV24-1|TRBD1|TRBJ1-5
CATQSAGTGKQPQHF
TGTGCCACCCAATCCGCCGGGACAGGGAAACAGCCCCAGCATTTT
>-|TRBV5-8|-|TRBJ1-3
CASRDSRSGNTIYF
TGTGCCAGCAGGGACAGCCGCTCTGGAAACACCATATATTTT
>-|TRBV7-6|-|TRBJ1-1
CASSLSGVYTEAFF
TGTGCCAGCAGCTTATCAGGCGTTTACACTGAAGCTTTCTTT
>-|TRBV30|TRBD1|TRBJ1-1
CAWRGQGVTEAFF
TGTGCCTGGAGGGGACAGGGGGTCACTGAAGCTTTCTTT
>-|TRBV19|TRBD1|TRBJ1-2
CASSINQGQFYGYTF
TGTGCCAGTAGTATAAATCAGGGACAGTTCTATGGCTACACCTTC
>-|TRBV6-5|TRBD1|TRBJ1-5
CASSTSGGGQPQHF
TGTGCCAGCAGTACCTCAGGGGGAGGCCAGCCCCAGCATTTT
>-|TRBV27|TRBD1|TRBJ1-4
CASRTDRGPSKLFF
TGTGCCAGCAGAACGGACAGGGGGCCTTCAAAACTGTTTTTT